This T cell receptor (beta chain) came from a study of T cell clusters in autoimmune cytopenias. TRB amplification used roughly 250 ng of peripheral blood genomic DNA. Germline V gene lookup returns CDR1 MNHEY and CDR2 SVGEGT. CDR3 length: 14 residues. TRB rearrangements were amplified by touch-down multiplex PCR with mixed TRB-A/B primers. TCRdb re-called the multiplex PCR reads, yielding one record per CDR3 amino acid sequence without DNA. The sample is made up of under 15,000 distinct CDR3 sequences, and the top ten hold 3% to 3.5% of it. This TCR was sampled from a human donor with an autoimmune cytopenia or autoimmune hepatitis (not recorded which). The chain combines TRBV6-2 or TRBV6-3 with TRBJ1-1. Sequences were obtained from peripheral blood. CDR3 amino acids: CASSYLQENTEAFF.